The 24 T cell receptor beta chains listed next were all sequenced from one sample in a study of cytomegalovirus exposure and HLA in healthy donors. The PCR made use of 60 Vbeta and 13 Jbeta primers. Clones were sequenced by immunoSEQ multiplex PCR, and TCRdb holds only the in-frame ones, with some missing. Of roughly 100,000 clones listed, more than 75% are singletons. Input material: PBMCs. These TCRs come from a woman under 30 in good health and CMV-seropositive.

This clone was seen just once. The CDR3 region has the DNA TGTGCCAGCAGTTTTTTGGGCAATCCTGAAGCTTTCTTT. It specifies CASSFLGNPEAFF. The chain uses TRBV27 and TRBJ1-1, with D unclear. V gave up 3 bases and J gave up 6 bases, with 11 bases separating them. The CDR3 totals 13 residues. CDR1 MNHEY and CDR2 SMNVEV come from the germline V gene (reference sequence).

This clone was recorded once. The chain couples TRBV29-1 to TRBJ2-7; unclear D gene. From germline, CDR1 is SQVTM and CDR2 ANQGSEA. There are 12 residues in the CDR3. V was shortened by 4 bases and J by 3 bases, with 10 bases between the two germline ends. CDR3 nucleotides: TGCAGCGTTGGCAACTCCGGCTACGAGCAGTACTTC. Translated: CSVGNSGYEQYF.

This clone was observed a single time. This chain connects TRBV5-1 to TRBJ1-1, with TRBD1 as a possible D gene (5 bases). Trimming shortened V by 0 bases and J by 8 bases, and 14 bases separated the two germline ends. This CDR3 contains 14 residues. Per the germline V gene, CDR1 is SGHRS and CDR2 is YFSETQ. Written as DNA, the CDR3 is TGCGCCAGCAGCTTGGTCGGGGGGACGGTGGAAGCTTTCTTT. Protein: CASSLVGGTVEAFF.

The chain recombines TRBV25-1 with TRBJ2-7, with a possible D match to TRBD1 (7 bases). The V end was cut by 6 bases, the J end by 4 bases, with 22 bases between. Germline V gene data show CDR1 as MGHDK and CDR2 as SYGVNS. The CDR3 runs 16 residues. CDR3 sequence: CASRGGVGTERYEQYF. The CDR3 DNA sequence: TGTGCCAGCAGGGGAGGAGTCGGGACAGAGAGATACGAGCAGTACTTC.

CDR3 protein: CASSQEGVGSGNYGYTF. CDR3 bases: TGCGCCAGCAGCCAAGAGGGCGTGGGGAGCGGGAACTATGGCTACACCTTC. The chain is built from TRBV4-3 and TRBJ1-2; D is uncertain. Germline loops: CDR1 LGHNA, CDR2 YSLEER. The CDR3 is made up of 17 amino acids. Trimming cost V 0 bases and J 2 bases, with 16 bases left between them.

The CDR3 region has the DNA TGTGCCAGCAGCTCCGGGACAGGGACCGGGGAGCTGTTTTTT. Translation gives CASSSGTGTGELFF. The chain uses TRBV5-6 and TRBJ2-2, with TRBD1 identical over 9 bases. The CDR3 spans 14 residues. Trimming at V came to 3 bases and at J to 5 bases, leaving 2 bases not matched to a gene. Germline V gene data show CDR1 as SGHDT and CDR2 as YYEEEE.

This sequence joins TRBV4-2 and TRBJ1-2; TRBD1 agrees at 9 bases. CDR1 and CDR2 (germline): LGHNA, YNFKEQ. The CDR3 has 14 amino acids. J was trimmed by 5 bases and V by 1 base; bases with no gene match: 2. In DNA, the CDR3 is TGTGCCAGCAGCCAAGGACAGGGGGTATATGGCTACACCTTC. Residues: CASSQGQGVYGYTF.

This clone turned up a few times. The CDR3 DNA sequence: TGCGCCAGCAGCCAGACAGGGGGAAGGGAAGCTTTCTTT. Protein: CASSQTGGREAFF. The chain links TRBV5-1 to TRBJ1-1, with 9 bases aligning to TRBD1. Per the germline V gene, CDR1 is SGHRS and CDR2 is YFSETQ. The CDR3 runs to 13 residues. The V and J ends lost 4 bases and 8 bases, in that order; junction bases with no gene match: 6.

This chain connects TRBV29-1 to TRBJ1-2; 10 nucleotides match TRBD1. Germline values: CDR1 SQVTM, CDR2 ANQGSEA. This CDR3 has 15 amino acids. V lost 0 bases to trimming and J lost 6 bases; unmatched junction nucleotides: 7. The CDR3: CSVEEGAGTGDGYTF. Here the CDR3 DNA reads TGCAGCGTTGAAGAGGGGGCCGGGACAGGGGATGGCTACACCTTC.

The CDR3 region has the DNA TGTGCCAGCAGCCTCCGGGACAGCCGAACTAACTCTGGGGCCAACGTCCTGACTTTC. Residues: CASSLRDSRTNSGANVLTF. The chain combines TRBV7-6 with TRBJ2-6; 7 bases are a match to TRBD1. The CDR3 is made up of 19 amino acids. Germline V gene sequence: CDR1 SGHVS, CDR2 FNYEAQ. V gave up 5 bases and J gave up 0 bases; unmatched junction bases: 13.

The chain employs TRBV5-1 and TRBJ2-7; TRBD2 is a possible D gene (5 bases). The CDR3 runs 13 residues. Trimming stripped 4 bases from V and 2 bases from J, with 10 bases between. Germline V gives CDR1 SGHRS, CDR2 YFSETQ. CDR3 DNA: TGCGCCAGCAGCACGGACTCAGCCTACGAGCAGTACTTC. Protein: CASSTDSAYEQYF.

This chain connects TRBV2 to TRBJ1-1; possible D gene TRBD1, 5 bases. This CDR3 comprises 14 residues. V was trimmed by 6 bases and J by 2 bases, leaving 13 bases between them. The germline V gene has CDR1 SNHLY and CDR2 FYNNEI. In DNA, the CDR3 is TGTGCCAGCAGAACCGACAGCGATAACACTGAAGCTTTCTTT. Translation: CASRTDSDNTEAFF.

The chain recombines TRBV2 with TRBJ1-2; no definite D call. CDR3 length: 12 amino acids. Looked up from germline, CDR1 is SNHLY and CDR2 is FYNNEI. The V and J ends lost 7 bases and 8 bases respectively, with 14 bases between them. In DNA form, the CDR3 reads TGTGCCAGCACCGGCGGCTTTTTCGGCTACACCTTC. Amino acid sequence: CASTGGFFGYTF.

The chain uses TRBV7-8 and TRBJ2-7; 7 nucleotides agree with TRBD2. CDR1 is SGHVS, CDR2 FQNEAQ, per germline. CDR3 length equals 17 residues. Germline trimming cut 2 bases from V and 1 base from J; bases unmatched to any gene: 11. CDR3 in DNA: TGTGCCAGCAGCTTACGGTCCGGGCTAGCGGCATCCTACGAGCAGTACTTC. It is translated as CASSLRSGLAASYEQYF. Filled out from reference TRBV7-8 and TRBJ2-7, the complete variable domain reads GAGVSQSPRYKVAKRGQDVALRCDPISGHVSLFWYQQALGQGPEFLTYFQNEAQLDKSGLPSDRFFAERPEGSVSTLKIQRTQQEDSAVYLCASSLRSGLAASYEQYFGPGTRLTVT.

The chain couples TRBV7-2 to TRBJ2-4, with TRBD2 identical over 7 bases. Trimming at V came to 7 bases and at J to 7 bases, leaving 19 bases not matched to a gene. Germline assignment: CDR1 SGHTA and CDR2 FQGNSA. This CDR3 is 17 amino acids long. CDR3 in DNA: TGTGCCAGCAAGAAAGACAGTGGGCCAACGGGGGGTAACATTCAGTACTTC. Encoded protein: CASKKDSGPTGGNIQYF. The full variable domain, with the rest looked up from reference TRBV7-2 and TRBJ2-4, is GAGVSQSPSNKVTEKGKDVELRCDPISGHTALYWYRQSLGQGLEFLIYFQGNSAPDKSGLPSDRFSAERTGGSVSTLTIQRTQQEDSAVYLCASKKDSGPTGGNIQYFGAGTRLSVL.

This rearrangement joins TRBV9 to TRBJ2-2; the match to TRBD2 covers 11 bases. Germline V CDR1 and CDR2: SGDLS, YYNGEE. V was pared by 4 bases and J by 3 bases, with 14 bases of the junction left unmatched. This CDR3 comprises 19 residues. CDR3 in DNA: TGTGCCAGCAGCCCAGGACTCGTAGCGGGGGGGATAGACACCGGGGAGCTGTTTTTT. Amino acid sequence: CASSPGLVAGGIDTGELFF. Supplemented by reference TRBV9 and TRBJ2-2, the full variable domain reads DSGVTQTPKHLITATGQRVTLRCSPRSGDLSVYWYQQSLDQGLQFLIQYYNGEERAKGNILERFSAQQFPDLHSELNLSSLELGDSALYFCASSPGLVAGGIDTGELFFGEGSRLTVL.

The chain joins TRBV2 to TRBJ1-5; D gene unclear. V was shortened by 8 bases and J by 5 bases, with 10 bases between the two germline ends. Per the germline V gene, CDR1 is SNHLY and CDR2 is FYNNEI. This CDR3 has 12 amino acids. The CDR3 spells CASFGEDQPQHF. As DNA, the CDR3 is TGTGCCAGCTTCGGGGAAGATCAGCCCCAGCATTTT.

The V gene is TRBV9, the J gene TRBJ2-1; TRBD1 aligns across 11 bases. Germline loops: CDR1 SGDLS, CDR2 YYNGEE. The CDR3 has 19 residues. The J segment lost 0 bases and the V segment lost 3 bases, leaving 11 bases of the junction unmatched. CDR3 amino acids: CASSAAGTGTGGSYNEQFF. The CDR3 DNA reads as TGTGCCAGCAGCGCCGCCGGTACCGGGACAGGGGGCTCCTACAATGAGCAGTTCTTC.

The sample holds a few counts of this clone. Here the CDR3 DNA reads TGTGCCAGCAGCGTTGGCGGGAATGAAAAACTGTTTTTT. Protein: CASSVGGNEKLFF. This sequence joins TRBV9 and TRBJ1-4; D gene uncertain. This CDR3 is 13 amino acids long. The germline CDR1 and CDR2 sequences are SGDLS and YYNGEE. V shed 2 bases and J shed 5 bases, with 7 bases lying between them.

CDR3 amino acids: CASYGGGNEQFF. The CDR3 DNA follows: TGTGCCAGCTACGGGGGGGGCAATGAGCAGTTCTTC. V and J are TRBV6-5 and TRBJ2-1, with 8 bases that match TRBD2. Germline V lookup: CDR1 MNHEY, CDR2 SVGAGI. With V trimmed by 8 bases and J by 6 bases, 3 bases remained unmatched. CDR3 length equals 12 residues.

This clone was picked up a small number of times. The chain links TRBV27 to TRBJ1-4; no clear D. CDR3 length: 16 residues. The germline V gene encodes CDR1 MNHEY and CDR2 SMNVEV (reference sequence). With 2 bases removed from V and 5 bases from J, the gap between germline ends came to 15 bases. For the CDR3, the DNA is TGTGCCAGCAGTTTAAGCGGATTTTGGACCAATGAAAAACTGTTTTTT. It yields the protein CASSLSGFWTNEKLFF.

CDR3 loop: CASSVVSGTNEQFF. In nucleotides, the CDR3 is TGTGCCAGCAGCGTAGTTAGCGGGACGAATGAGCAGTTCTTC. The chain is built from TRBV9 and TRBJ2-1; TRBD2 matches 8 bases. J lost 7 bases, V lost 0 bases, and 3 bases had no gene match. CDR1 SGDLS and CDR2 YYNGEE come from the germline V gene. The CDR3 length is 14 residues.

CDR3 residues: CASSSQREHAYNEQFF. Written as DNA, the CDR3 is TGTGCCAGCAGTTCCCAGCGGGAGCACGCCTACAATGAGCAGTTCTTC. The chain couples TRBV28 to TRBJ2-1, with 8 positions matching TRBD2. The CDR3 runs 16 residues. J lost 2 bases, V lost 4 bases, and 7 bases had no gene match. Germline CDR1 MDHEN, CDR2 SYDVKM.

This clone has more than one count but fewer than ten. The chain joins TRBV19 to TRBJ2-7; TRBD1 aligns across 10 bases. CDR1 and CDR2 (germline): LNHDA, SQIVND (reference sequence). The CDR3 runs to 15 residues. Losses at the gene ends were 3 bases for V and 3 bases for J; bases not matched to a gene: 5. The CDR3 sequence: CASSILWTGGYEQYF. The CDR3 DNA is TGTGCCAGTAGTATCCTATGGACAGGGGGCTACGAGCAGTACTTC.